This T cell receptor beta chain was sequenced during a study of CD8 T cells in Susac syndrome. As concerns this clonotype: Antigen specificity is unknown.

Sequencing of TCR beta was carried out in blood CD8+ and CD4+ T cells. TEMRA cells were FACS-enriched, and CD8+ and CD4+ T cells were isolated negatively. Trimming cost V 5 bases and J 4 bases, with 18 bases left between them. The length of the CDR3 is 16 residues. Random hexamers were used to reverse transcribe an amount of about 0.45 to 1 ug RNA. Amplification of TCR beta CDR3 was carried out by immunoSEQ multiplex PCR, which covered 54 Vbeta and 13 Jbeta segments. One entry per CDR3 protein, called by TCRdb with MiXCR from the immunoSEQ multiplex PCR reads. This sample has roughly 330,000 distinct CDR3 sequences; under 95% occur once, and the top ten carry approximately 0.065%. Study-level findings and limits: The study recognized that its TCR sequencing and HLA analysis covered a relatively small number of individuals.

The material sequenced was CD4+ T cells from PBMCs. This sequence was found in a human donor with multiple sclerosis. V gene TRBV12-3 or TRBV12-4 combines with J gene TRBJ1-3, with D perhaps TRBD1 (6 bases). CDR3 in DNA: TGTGCCAGCAGTCCACCCGGGGGGCCATCGGGAAACACCATATATTTT. This sequence encodes CASSPPGGPSGNTIYF.